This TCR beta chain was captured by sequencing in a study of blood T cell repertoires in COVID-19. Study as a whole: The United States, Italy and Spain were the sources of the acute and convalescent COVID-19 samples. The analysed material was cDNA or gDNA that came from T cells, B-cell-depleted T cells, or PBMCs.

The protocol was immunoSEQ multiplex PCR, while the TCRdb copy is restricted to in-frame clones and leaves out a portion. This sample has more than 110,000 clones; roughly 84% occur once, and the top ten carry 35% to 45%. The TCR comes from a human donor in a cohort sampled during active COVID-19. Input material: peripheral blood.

Here the CDR3 reads CASSYIAGVFSDTQYF. In DNA, the CDR3 is TGTGCCAGCAGTTACATCGCGGGGGTATTCTCAGATACGCAGTATTTT. The chain combines TRBV6-2 or TRBV6-3 with TRBJ2-3; 7 positions match TRBD2. Germline lookup yields CDR1 MNHEY and CDR2 SVGEGT. The CDR3 spans 16 residues. Germline trimming cut 2 bases from V and 4 bases from J; bases unmatched to any gene: 9.